This T cell receptor beta chain originates from a study of Ad26.COV2.S vaccination and SARS-CoV-2 variants. Overall study: As a participant in COV1001, the donor was in the Ad26.COV2.S trial arm. Findings and limits, study-wide: There was reportedly substantial breadth in spike-specific CD8+ and CD4+ T cell responses after vaccination. Vaccine recipients showed a spike-specific TCR breadth that was higher than in placebo recipients.

Indicated treatment: roughly 19 received Ad26.COV2.S at low or high dose, single or two shots; 5 received placebo; per-sample allocation not given. Material that was analyzed had been drawn on day 63 after the first vaccine or placebo injection. This CDR3 region has 15 residues. The germline gives CDR1 SGHAT, CDR2 FQNNGV. The germline V and J ends were trimmed by 4 bases and 2 bases, with 15 bases remaining between them. Notes on this clone: The target antigen is unknown.

The protocol was immunoSEQ multiplex PCR, while the TCRdb copy is restricted to in-frame clones and leaves out a portion. This table has fewer than 800,000 clones, 70% to 90% appearing once. V is TRBV11-2 and J is TRBJ2-7; no reliable D call. This sample comprised peripheral blood, obtained in a trial of Ad26.COV2.S vaccine versus placebo. The receptor comes from a person between 18 and 60 years old who received the Ad26.COV2.S COVID-19 vaccine or a placebo. The CDR3 bases are TGTGCCAGCAGCTCCCCCAGAGGTCGGCCCTACGAGCAGTACTTC. It yields the protein CASSSPRGRPYEQYF.